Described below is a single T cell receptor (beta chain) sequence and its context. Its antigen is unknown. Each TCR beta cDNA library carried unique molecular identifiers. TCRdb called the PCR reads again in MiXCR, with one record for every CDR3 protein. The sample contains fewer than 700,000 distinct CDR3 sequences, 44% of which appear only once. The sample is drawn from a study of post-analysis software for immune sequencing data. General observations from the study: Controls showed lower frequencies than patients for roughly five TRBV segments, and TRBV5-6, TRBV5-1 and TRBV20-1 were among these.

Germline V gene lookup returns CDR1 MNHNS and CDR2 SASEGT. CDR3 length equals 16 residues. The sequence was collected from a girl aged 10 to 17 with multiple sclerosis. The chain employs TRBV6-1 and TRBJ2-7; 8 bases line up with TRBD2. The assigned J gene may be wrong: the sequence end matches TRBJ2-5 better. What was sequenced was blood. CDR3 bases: TGTGCCAGCAGTGAATCAGGACTAGCAGCGGGCGAGACCCAGTACTTC. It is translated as CASSESGLAAGETQYF.